Listed below are T cell receptor beta chains from one sample, sequenced in a study of regulatory T cells in long-lasting Graves disease. TCRdb analysed the multiplex PCR reads with MiXCR anew, one entry per CDR3 protein. The sample lists approximately 500,000 distinct CDR3 sequences, about a fifth occurring once. The source was peripheral blood mononuclear cells (PBMCs), collected when the disease was refractory, from a patient treated with antithyroid drugs. The receptors shown here come from a female donor with Graves disease. Each CDR3 is given with its conserved first and last residue. The order of the fields is V gene, J gene, D gene, clone size, CDR3 DNA, CDR3 protein. The D gene is left open where the match is weak. Clone size is shown for a subset of rows, as once, few, many or a class of expanded clone.

TRBV13	TRBJ1-3	NA	few	TGTGCCAGCAGCTTAAGGGGTTGGGCCCGAAACACCATATATTTT	CASSLRGWARNTIYF
TRBV6-1	TRBJ2-1	TRBD2	NA	TGTGCCAGCAGTGAAAGGGAACGGGAGGGGTACAATGAGCAGTTCTTC	CASSEREREGYNEQFF
TRBV6-1	TRBJ2-2	TRBD2	NA	TGTGCCAGCAGGTCTTCTAGCGGAAGTAACACCGGGGAGCTGTTTTTT	CASRSSSGSNTGELFF
TRBV28	TRBJ2-3	TRBD2	few	TGTGCCAGCAGTTTGAGGCGGGGGGGCGCAGATACGCAGTATTTT	CASSLRRGGADTQYF
TRBV6-1	TRBJ1-2	NA	many	TGTGCCAGCAGTGACCTCAGGGAGTATGGCTACACCTTC	CASSDLREYGYTF
TRBV28	TRBJ1-1	TRBD1	many	TGTGCCAGCAGTAGCGGACAGGGGGTAACTGAAGCTTTCTTT	CASSSGQGVTEAFF
TRBV27	TRBJ2-7	NA	many	TGTGCCAGCAGTTTAAGGATCGGGATCAAGGGTTACGAGCAGTACTTC	CASSLRIGIKGYEQYF
TRBV28	TRBJ1-1	NA	many	TGTGCCAGCAGTTTATCCGGGGTGGACGGTGAAGCTTTCTTT	CASSLSGVDGEAFF
TRBV9	TRBJ2-6	NA	NA	TGTGCCAGCAGCGTTCAAGGGAGCTCTGGGGCCAACGTCCTGACTTTC	CASSVQGSSGANVLTF
TRBV7-6	TRBJ2-5	NA	few	TGTGCCAGCAGCTTACTAGGGAATCAAGAGACCCAGTACTTC	CASSLLGNQETQYF
TRBV24-1	TRBJ1-5	NA	many	TGTGCCACCAGTGATACCACCCCTAATAAGGCTGGAAGCAATCAGCCCCAGCATTTT	CATSDTTPNKAGSNQPQHF
TRBV7-2	TRBJ2-7	TRBD2	many	TGTGCCAGCAGCCCGGGACTAGCGGACTACGAGCAGTACTTC	CASSPGLADYEQYF